Following are 27 T cell receptor beta chains from one sample sequenced in a study of shared clonotypes between healthy human individuals. The method was immunoSEQ multiplex PCR; TCRdb's version includes in-frame clones alone and lacks a portion of them. There are 2.5 million or so clones in the sample; roughly 92% occur only once, and about 0.13% lies in the top ten. Sequences were obtained from naive CD4+ T cells sorted from blood. Specified subset: CD45RA+ positively selected. The receptors shown here come from a man younger than 35 in good health.

As to this clone: At one of its ends the junction is not consistent with the germline gene, which may arise from a read error. This chain links TRBV10-3 with TRBJ1-6; 7 nucleotides align to TRBD1. CDR3 length: 14 residues. Germline CDR1 and CDR2: ENHRY and SYGVKD. The CDR3 loop is CAIGDRVNNSPLHF. Here the CDR3 DNA reads TGTGCCATCGGTGACAGGGTCAATAATTCACCCCTCCACTTT.

This rearrangement joins TRBV15 to TRBJ1-4, with D hard to call. The germline CDR1 and CDR2 sequences are LNHNV and YYDKDF (reference sequence). The CDR3 extends over 15 amino acids. The ends were cut back, 2 bases at V and 5 bases at J, with 12 bases in the middle. This CDR3 reads CATSRRVGENEKLFF. The CDR3 bases are TGTGCCACCAGCAGACGGGTGGGAGAGAATGAAAAACTGTTTTTT.

The CDR3 here is CASADREPNQPQHF. The CDR3 nucleotides are TGTGCCAGCGCAGACAGGGAACCGAATCAGCCCCAGCATTTT. The chain combines TRBV6-1 with TRBJ1-5; 7 bases line up with TRBD1. The CDR3 contains 14 residues. Germline V lookup: CDR1 MNHNS, CDR2 SASEGT. V shed 8 bases and J 4 bases; nucleotides not matched to a gene: 8.

This chain connects TRBV2 to TRBJ1-3; 8 positions match TRBD1. This CDR3 comprises 21 residues. Unmatched junction bases numbered 28, after V lost 7 bases and J lost 5 bases. Germline V gives CDR1 SNHLY, CDR2 FYNNEI. CDR3 sequence reads: CASIDPPLTGEYRTRRNTIYF. DNA of the CDR3: TGTGCCAGCATCGACCCTCCCCTGACAGGGGAATACAGAACCCGAAGAAACACCATATATTTT.

The genes are TRBV5-1 and TRBJ2-2, with D tentatively TRBD2 (6 bases). Germline V gene data show CDR1 as SGHRS and CDR2 as YFSETQ. Trimming took 0 bases from V and 4 from J, leaving 16 bases between them. This CDR3 is built from 17 residues. The CDR3 DNA is TGCGCCAGCAGCTTGGCAGGGCGGGGACCGGGCACCGGGGAGCTGTTTTTT. Its translation: CASSLAGRGPGTGELFF.

In regard to this clone: Other DNA sequences in this specimen translate into the identical CDR3. The rearrangement joins TRBV7-2 to TRBJ1-6, with unresolved D. V lost 1 base, J lost 13 bases, and 20 bases lay in between. The length of the CDR3 is 16 residues. Germline CDR1 SGHTA, CDR2 FQGNSA. CDR3 nucleotides: TGTGCCAGCAGCTTAGTACAGAGCCTTAACAGTTCGCCCCTCCACTTT. This codes for CASSLVQSLNSSPLHF.

V is TRBV7-2 and J is TRBJ1-2; no clear D gene. The germline V and J ends were trimmed by 4 bases and 4 bases, with 10 bases remaining between them. Germline V gene lookup returns CDR1 SGHTA and CDR2 FQGNSA. The CDR3 extends over 13 amino acids. For the CDR3, the DNA is TGTGCCAGCAGCTCATCCGTCGGCTATGGCTACACCTTC. Protein sequence: CASSSSVGYGYTF.

The chain couples TRBV5-8 to TRBJ2-7; 7 nucleotides agree with TRBD2. Germline lookup yields CDR1 SGHTS and CDR2 YDEGEE. The CDR3 sequence is 14 residues long. Germline trimming cut 5 bases from V and 0 bases from J; bases unmatched to any gene: 5. In DNA form, the CDR3 reads TGTGCCAGCAGAGAGACGGGGGGCTCCTACGAGCAGTACTTC. Its protein product is CASRETGGSYEQYF.

As DNA, the CDR3 is TGTGCCAGTAGGACGACAGGGGTGAACACTGAAGCTTTCTTT. It translates to CASRTTGVNTEAFF. The rearrangement joins TRBV19 to TRBJ1-1; 8 bases are shared with TRBD1. CDR3 length equals 14 residues. Germline CDR1 reads LNHDA; CDR2 reads SQIVND (reference sequence). The V segment lost 6 bases and the J segment 0 bases; nucleotides outside the gene matches: 3.

The chain couples TRBV10-3 to TRBJ2-7; the match to TRBD1 covers 8 bases. The germline V gene encodes CDR1 ENHRY and CDR2 SYGVKD. This CDR3 contains 14 residues. Trimming at V came to 4 bases and at J to 4 bases, leaving 6 bases not matched to a gene. CDR3 region: CAISGTGFGYEQYF. The CDR3 nucleotides read TGTGCCATCAGTGGGACAGGGTTCGGGTACGAGCAGTACTTC.

With regard to this clone: Other DNA sequences in the same sample also yield this CDR3. The J gene is TRBJ1-2, the V gene TRBV5-4; 7 bases match TRBD1. This CDR3 has 13 amino acids. J lost 6 bases, V lost 0 bases, and 2 bases had no gene match. Germline V gene data show CDR1 as SGHNT and CDR2 as YYREEE (reference sequence). The DNA of the CDR3 is TGTGCCAGCAGCTTGGTAGGGGGCAATGGCTACACCTTC. It specifies CASSLVGGNGYTF.

The chain carries TRBV10-1 and TRBJ2-2; TRBD2 agrees at 7 bases. The CDR3 length is 14 residues. Germline CDR1 WNHNN, CDR2 SYGVQD (reference sequence). With V trimmed by 0 bases and J by 6 bases, 1 base remained unmatched. This CDR3 reads CASSESSGAGELFF. DNA of the CDR3: TGCGCCAGCAGTGAGTCCAGCGGGGCCGGGGAGCTGTTTTTT.

The J gene is TRBJ2-7, the V gene TRBV7-2, with D unclear. Germline CDR1 and CDR2: SGHTA and FQGNSA. The CDR3 is 15 residues long. Trimming removed 2 bases from V and 2 bases from J, with 13 bases in between. The CDR3 loop reads CASSLTHTNTYEQYF. CDR3 DNA sequence: TGTGCCAGCAGCTTAACCCACACAAATACCTACGAGCAGTACTTC.

This chain joins TRBV19 and TRBJ1-2; 8 positions match TRBD1. This CDR3 is built from 14 residues. V was pared by 8 bases and J by 4 bases, with 9 bases of the junction left unmatched. Germline-derived CDR1 and CDR2 are LNHDA and SQIVND (reference sequence). CDR3 sequence: CASGPGTGGYGYTF. For the CDR3, the DNA is TGTGCCAGTGGTCCCGGGACAGGTGGCTATGGCTACACCTTC.

The V call is TRBV5-1, the J call TRBJ2-7; no reliable D call. The CDR3 has 14 residues. The germline CDR1 and CDR2 sequences are SGHRS and YFSETQ. Trimming removed 4 bases from V and 0 bases from J, with 11 bases in between. The CDR3 DNA reads TGCGCCAGCAGCGACCCCCCCCACTCCTACGAGCAGTACTTC. It codes for CASSDPPHSYEQYF.

Of note for this clone: The same CDR3 can be traced to other DNA sequences in this sample. The rearrangement links TRBV9 to TRBJ2-1, with D unresolved. The germline V gene encodes CDR1 SGDLS and CDR2 YYNGEE. The CDR3 is made up of 16 amino acids. Trimming pared 4 bases from V and 0 bases from J, leaving 14 bases between. The CDR3 is CASSPSGASSYNEQFF. CDR3 DNA: TGTGCCAGCAGCCCCTCAGGAGCGAGCTCCTACAATGAGCAGTTCTTC.

The CDR3 region is CASSLTGITDTQYF. As DNA, the CDR3 is TGTGCCAGCAGCTTGACCGGGATAACCGATACGCAGTATTTT. V and J are TRBV5-4 and TRBJ2-3; tentative D call: TRBD2 (5 bases). This CDR3 has 14 residues. Germline assignment: CDR1 SGHNT and CDR2 YYREEE (reference sequence). With 1 base removed from V and 6 bases from J, the gap between germline ends came to 12 bases.

This chain joins TRBV7-9 and TRBJ2-5, with 8 bases fitting TRBD2. Germline assignment: CDR1 SEHNR and CDR2 FQNEAQ (reference sequence). The ends lost 1 base at V and 3 bases at J; junction bases unmatched: 13. The CDR3 covers 18 residues. CDR3 protein: CASSLDGASGRTKETQYF. CDR3 coding DNA: TGTGCCAGCAGCTTAGATGGGGCTAGCGGGCGGACAAAAGAGACCCAGTACTTC.

This clone was detected a few times. This specimen includes other DNA sequences encoding the same CDR3. This chain connects TRBV7-9 to TRBJ1-1; D is undetermined. Trimming stripped 0 bases from V and 0 bases from J, with 5 bases between. The germline gives CDR1 SEHNR, CDR2 FQNEAQ (reference sequence). The CDR3 covers 14 residues. The CDR3 sequence is CASSLAGMNTEAFF. The CDR3 DNA sequence: TGTGCCAGCAGCTTAGCAGGGATGAACACTGAAGCTTTCTTT. The full variable domain, its missing parts supplied by reference TRBV7-9 and TRBJ1-1, is DTGVSQNPRHKITKRGQNVTFRCDPISEHNRLYWYRQTLGQGPEFLTYFQNEAQLEKSRLLSDRFSAERPKGSFSTLEIQRTEQGDSAMYLCASSLAGMNTEAFFGQGTRLTVV.

J is TRBJ2-3 and V is TRBV7-2; D is perhaps TRBD2 (6 bases). There are 15 residues in the CDR3. The germline V gene encodes CDR1 SGHTA and CDR2 FQGNSA. Trimming stripped 4 bases from V and 1 base from J, with 12 bases between. CDR3: CASSSGGVGTDTQYF. In DNA form, the CDR3 reads TGTGCCAGCAGCTCTGGCGGGGTCGGCACAGATACGCAGTATTTT.

The V and J genes are TRBV18 and TRBJ2-4, with a tentative D call TRBD1 (6 bases). Germline lookup yields CDR1 KGHSH and CDR2 LQKENI. V was trimmed by 1 base and J by 3 bases, leaving 16 bases between them. CDR3 length equals 17 residues. CDR3 loop: CASSPLAAGEVKNIQYF. CDR3 coding DNA: TGTGCCAGCTCACCACTAGCTGCAGGGGAAGTCAAAAACATTCAGTACTTC.

The J gene is TRBJ1-3, the V gene TRBV11-2; D gene unclear. The CDR3 sequence is 16 residues long. In germline, CDR1 is SGHAT, CDR2 FQNNGV. The ends were cut back, 1 base at V and 1 base at J, with 11 bases in the middle. The chain's CDR3 is CASSLGVGFSGNTIYF. DNA of the CDR3: TGTGCCAGCAGCTTAGGTGTGGGGTTTTCTGGAAACACCATATATTTT. Full variable domain (rest looked up from reference TRBV11-2 and TRBJ1-3): EAGVAQSPRYKIIEKRQSVAFWCNPISGHATLYWYQQILGQGPKLLIQFQNNGVVDDSQLPKDRFSAERLKGVDSTLKIQPAKLEDSAVYLCASSLGVGFSGNTIYFGEGSWLTVV.

V is TRBV10-3 and J is TRBJ2-7, with D maybe TRBD2 (5 bases). V was cut by 5 bases and J by 0 bases, with 11 bases left in between. Germline CDR1 ENHRY, CDR2 SYGVKD. This CDR3 comprises 14 residues. CDR3 protein: CAISLGRGSYEQYF. CDR3 bases: TGTGCCATCAGTCTTGGACGGGGCTCCTACGAGCAGTACTTC.

The chain has TRBV28 and TRBJ2-7, with 9 positions matching TRBD2. The CDR3 spans 17 residues. The germline V gene encodes CDR1 MDHEN and CDR2 SYDVKM. V was clipped by 4 bases and J by 3 bases; unmatched bases: 13. The CDR3 is CASSSPPGVAGDYEQYF. In DNA form, the CDR3 reads TGTGCCAGCAGTTCCCCACCCGGAGTAGCGGGGGACTACGAGCAGTACTTC.

The rearrangement uses TRBV21-1 and TRBJ2-7. TRBV21-1 is noted as a pseudogene. This CDR3 has 12 residues. CDR3 amino acids: CASSDSSYEQYF. Here the CDR3 DNA reads TGTGCCAGCAGCGATTCCTCCTACGAGCAGTACTTC.

In its sample, this clone was seen a few times. J is TRBJ1-2 and V is TRBV7-2, with a tentative D call TRBD1 (6 bases). CDR1 SGHTA and CDR2 FQGNSA come from the germline V gene. V lost 2 bases and J lost 2, with 9 bases in between. The CDR3 contains 14 residues. CDR3 in amino acids: CASSLWTVNYGYTF. The CDR3 DNA reads as TGTGCCAGCAGCTTATGGACAGTCAACTATGGCTACACCTTC. Full variable domain (missing parts from reference TRBV7-2 and TRBJ1-2): GAGVSQSPSNKVTEKGKDVELRCDPISGHTALYWYRQSLGQGLEFLIYFQGNSAPDKSGLPSDRFSAERTGGSVSTLTIQRTQQEDSAVYLCASSLWTVNYGYTFGSGTRLTVV.

This clone was found once. The rearrangement uses TRBV7-6 and TRBJ2-5; tentatively, D is TRBD2 (5 bases). This CDR3 spans 13 amino acids. V was cut by 1 base and J by 7 bases, with 10 bases left in between. The germline gives CDR1 SGHVS, CDR2 FNYEAQ. The CDR3 is CASSLGSVGTQYF. CDR3 sequence (DNA): TGTGCCAGCAGCTTAGGTAGCGTTGGGACCCAGTACTTC.